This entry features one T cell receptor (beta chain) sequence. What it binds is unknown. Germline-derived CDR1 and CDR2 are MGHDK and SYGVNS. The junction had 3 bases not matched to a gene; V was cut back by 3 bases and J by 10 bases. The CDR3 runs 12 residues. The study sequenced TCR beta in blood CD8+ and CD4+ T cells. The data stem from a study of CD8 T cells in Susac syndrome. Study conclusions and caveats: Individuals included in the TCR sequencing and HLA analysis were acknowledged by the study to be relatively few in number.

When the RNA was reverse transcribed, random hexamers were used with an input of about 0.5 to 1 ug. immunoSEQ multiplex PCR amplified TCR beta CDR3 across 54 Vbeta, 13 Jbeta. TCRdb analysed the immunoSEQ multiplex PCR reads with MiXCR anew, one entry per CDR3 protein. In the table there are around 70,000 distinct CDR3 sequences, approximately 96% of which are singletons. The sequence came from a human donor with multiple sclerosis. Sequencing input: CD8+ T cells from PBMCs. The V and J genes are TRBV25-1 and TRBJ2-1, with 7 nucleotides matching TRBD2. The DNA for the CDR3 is TGTGCCAGCAGTGACCCGGGACTAGAGCAGTTCTTC. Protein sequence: CASSDPGLEQFF.